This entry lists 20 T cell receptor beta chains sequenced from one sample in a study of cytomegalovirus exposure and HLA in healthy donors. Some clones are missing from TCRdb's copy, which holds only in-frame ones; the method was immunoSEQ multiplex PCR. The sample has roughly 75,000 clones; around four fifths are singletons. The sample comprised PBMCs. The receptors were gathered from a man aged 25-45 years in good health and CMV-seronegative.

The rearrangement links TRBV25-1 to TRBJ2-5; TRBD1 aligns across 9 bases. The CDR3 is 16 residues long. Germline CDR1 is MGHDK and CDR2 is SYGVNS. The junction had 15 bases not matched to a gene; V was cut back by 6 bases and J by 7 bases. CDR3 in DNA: TGTGCCAGCAGCTCTGGGGGACAGGGTCTGTGGGGGACCCAGTACTTC. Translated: CASSSGGQGLWGTQYF.

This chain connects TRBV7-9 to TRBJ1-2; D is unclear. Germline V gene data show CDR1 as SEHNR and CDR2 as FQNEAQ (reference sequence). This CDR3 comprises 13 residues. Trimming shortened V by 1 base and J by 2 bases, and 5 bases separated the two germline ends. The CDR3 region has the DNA TGTGCCAGCAGCTTAGGAGGAAACTATGGCTACACCTTC. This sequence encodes CASSLGGNYGYTF.

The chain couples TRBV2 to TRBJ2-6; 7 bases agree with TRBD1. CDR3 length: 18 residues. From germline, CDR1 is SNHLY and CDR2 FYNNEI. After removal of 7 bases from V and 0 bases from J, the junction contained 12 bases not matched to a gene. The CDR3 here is CASTPSGTAISGANVLTF. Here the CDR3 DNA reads TGTGCCAGCACGCCCTCCGGGACAGCGATCTCTGGGGCCAACGTCCTGACTTTC.

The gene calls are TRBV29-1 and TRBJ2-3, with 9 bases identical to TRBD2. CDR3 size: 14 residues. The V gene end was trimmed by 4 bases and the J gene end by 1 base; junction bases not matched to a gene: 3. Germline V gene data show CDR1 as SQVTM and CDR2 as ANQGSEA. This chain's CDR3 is CSVGAGGRTDTQYF. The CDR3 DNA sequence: TGCAGCGTTGGGGCGGGGGGGCGCACAGATACGCAGTATTTT.

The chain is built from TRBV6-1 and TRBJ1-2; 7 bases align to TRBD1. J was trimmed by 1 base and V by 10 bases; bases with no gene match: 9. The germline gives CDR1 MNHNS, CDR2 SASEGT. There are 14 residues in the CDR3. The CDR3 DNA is TGTGCCATCCTGACAGGGAACTTTAACTATGGCTACACCTTC. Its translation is CAILTGNFNYGYTF.

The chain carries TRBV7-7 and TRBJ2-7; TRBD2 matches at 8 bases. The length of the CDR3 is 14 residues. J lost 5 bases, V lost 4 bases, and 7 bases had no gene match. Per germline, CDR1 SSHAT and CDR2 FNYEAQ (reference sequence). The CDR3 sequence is CASSSLLAGNEQYV. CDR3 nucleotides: TGTGCCAGCAGCTCCTTGTTAGCGGGAAACGAGCAGTACGTC.

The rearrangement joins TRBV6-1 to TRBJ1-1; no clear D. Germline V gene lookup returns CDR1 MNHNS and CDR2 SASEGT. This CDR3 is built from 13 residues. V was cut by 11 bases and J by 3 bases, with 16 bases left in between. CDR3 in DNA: TGTGCCGGGAGCCCCGGCGGGCACACTGAAGCTTTCTTT. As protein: CAGSPGGHTEAFF.

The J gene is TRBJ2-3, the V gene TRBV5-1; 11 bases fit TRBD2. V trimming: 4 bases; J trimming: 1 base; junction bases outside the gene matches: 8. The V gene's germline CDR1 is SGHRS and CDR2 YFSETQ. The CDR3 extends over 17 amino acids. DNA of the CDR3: TGCGCCAGCAGCCCCCCACAACTAGCGGGAGGCACAGATACGCAGTATTTT. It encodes CASSPPQLAGGTDTQYF.

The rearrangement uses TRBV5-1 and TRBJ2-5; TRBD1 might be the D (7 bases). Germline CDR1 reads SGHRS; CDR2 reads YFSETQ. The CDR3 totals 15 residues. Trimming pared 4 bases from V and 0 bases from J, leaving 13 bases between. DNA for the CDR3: TGCGCCAGCAGCGCGGGACAGACCAACCAAGAGACCCAGTACTTC. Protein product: CASSAGQTNQETQYF.

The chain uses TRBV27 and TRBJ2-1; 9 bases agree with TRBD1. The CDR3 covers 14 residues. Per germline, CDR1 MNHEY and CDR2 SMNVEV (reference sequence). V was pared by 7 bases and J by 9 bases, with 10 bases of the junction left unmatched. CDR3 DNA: TGTGCCAGCACCGGGACAGGGTATATGGTTGAGCAGTTCTTC. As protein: CASTGTGYMVEQFF.

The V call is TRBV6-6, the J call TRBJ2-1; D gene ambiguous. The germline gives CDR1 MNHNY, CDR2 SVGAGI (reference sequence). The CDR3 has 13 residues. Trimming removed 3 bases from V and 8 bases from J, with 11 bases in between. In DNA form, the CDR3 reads TGTGCCAGCAGTTATCAGACGAGGCATGAGCAGTTCTTC. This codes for CASSYQTRHEQFF.

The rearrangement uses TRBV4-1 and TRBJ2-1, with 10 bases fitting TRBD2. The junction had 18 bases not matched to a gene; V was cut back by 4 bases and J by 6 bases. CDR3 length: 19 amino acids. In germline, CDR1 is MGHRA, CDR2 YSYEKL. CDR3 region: CASSRSGRAHTTSGNEQFF. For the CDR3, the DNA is TGCGCCAGCAGCCGGAGCGGGAGGGCCCACACAACCTCTGGCAATGAGCAGTTCTTC.

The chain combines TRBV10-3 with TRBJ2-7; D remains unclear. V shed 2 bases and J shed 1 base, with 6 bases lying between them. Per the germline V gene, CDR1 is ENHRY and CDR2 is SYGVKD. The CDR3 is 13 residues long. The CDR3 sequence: CAISEGRSYEQYV. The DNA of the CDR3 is TGTGCCATCAGTGAGGGCAGGTCCTACGAGCAGTACGTC.

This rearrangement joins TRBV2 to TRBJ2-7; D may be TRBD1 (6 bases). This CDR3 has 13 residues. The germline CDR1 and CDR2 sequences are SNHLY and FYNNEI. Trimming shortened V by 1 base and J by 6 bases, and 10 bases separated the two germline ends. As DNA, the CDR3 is TGTGCCAGCAGTGAAGGCCAGGGGCGCGAGCAGTACGTC. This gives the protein CASSEGQGREQYV.

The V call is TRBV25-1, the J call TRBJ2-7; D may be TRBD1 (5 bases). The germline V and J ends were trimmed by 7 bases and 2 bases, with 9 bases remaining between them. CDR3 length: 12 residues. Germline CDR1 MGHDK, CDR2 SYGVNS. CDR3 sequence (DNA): TGTGCCAGCAAAGAAGGGGCCTACGAGCAGTACTTC. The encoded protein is CASKEGAYEQYF.

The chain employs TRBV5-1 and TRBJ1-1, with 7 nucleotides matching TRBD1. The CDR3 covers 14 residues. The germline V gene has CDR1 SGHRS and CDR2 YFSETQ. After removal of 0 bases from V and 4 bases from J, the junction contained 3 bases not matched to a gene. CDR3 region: CASSLGQGATEAFF. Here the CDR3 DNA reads TGCGCCAGCAGCTTGGGACAGGGTGCCACTGAAGCTTTCTTT.

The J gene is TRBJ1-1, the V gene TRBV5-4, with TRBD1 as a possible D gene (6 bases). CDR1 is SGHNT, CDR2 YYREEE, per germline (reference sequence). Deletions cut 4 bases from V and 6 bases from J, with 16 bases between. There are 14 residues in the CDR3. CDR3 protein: CASSPKAQGPEAFF. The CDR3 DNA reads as TGTGCCAGCAGCCCAAAAGCCCAGGGGCCTGAAGCTTTCTTT.

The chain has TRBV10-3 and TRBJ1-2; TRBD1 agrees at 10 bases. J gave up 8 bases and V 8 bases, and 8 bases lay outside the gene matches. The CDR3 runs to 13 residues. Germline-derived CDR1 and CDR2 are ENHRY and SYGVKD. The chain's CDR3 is CAIHGQGDFGYTF. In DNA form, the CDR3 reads TGTGCCATCCACGGACAGGGGGATTTCGGCTACACCTTC.

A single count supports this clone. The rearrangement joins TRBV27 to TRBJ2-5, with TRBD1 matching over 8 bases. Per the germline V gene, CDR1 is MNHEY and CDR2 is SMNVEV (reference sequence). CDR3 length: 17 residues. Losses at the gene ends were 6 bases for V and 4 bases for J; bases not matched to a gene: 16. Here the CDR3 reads CASRPGGRGLVVETQYF. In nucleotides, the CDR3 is TGTGCCAGCAGGCCCGGTGGCAGGGGGCTTGTGGTAGAGACCCAGTACTTC.

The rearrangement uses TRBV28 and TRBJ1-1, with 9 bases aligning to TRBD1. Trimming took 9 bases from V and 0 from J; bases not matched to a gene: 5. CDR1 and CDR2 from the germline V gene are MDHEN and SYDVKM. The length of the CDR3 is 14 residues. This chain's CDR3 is CASVTGGMNTEAFF. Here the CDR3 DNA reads TGTGCCAGTGTGACAGGGGGAATGAACACTGAAGCTTTCTTT.